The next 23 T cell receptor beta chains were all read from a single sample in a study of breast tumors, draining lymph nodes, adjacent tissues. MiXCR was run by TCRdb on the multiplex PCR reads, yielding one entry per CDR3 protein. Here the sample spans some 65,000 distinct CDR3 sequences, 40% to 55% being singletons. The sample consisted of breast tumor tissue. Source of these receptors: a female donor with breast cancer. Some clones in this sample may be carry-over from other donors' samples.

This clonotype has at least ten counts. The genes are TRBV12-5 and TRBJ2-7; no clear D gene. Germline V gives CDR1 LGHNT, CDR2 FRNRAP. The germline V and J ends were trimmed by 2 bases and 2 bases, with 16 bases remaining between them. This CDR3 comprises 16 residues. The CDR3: CASGLPSGGITYEQYF. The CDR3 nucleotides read TGTGCTAGTGGTTTGCCGTCGGGCGGAATCACCTACGAGCAGTACTTC.

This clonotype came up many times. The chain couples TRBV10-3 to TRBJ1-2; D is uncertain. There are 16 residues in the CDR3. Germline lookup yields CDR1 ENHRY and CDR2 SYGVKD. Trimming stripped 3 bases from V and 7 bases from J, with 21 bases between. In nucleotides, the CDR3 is TGTGCCATCAGTGATCTTTCGTTGGGAAAGGAGGCTGGCTACACCTTC. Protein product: CAISDLSLGKEAGYTF.

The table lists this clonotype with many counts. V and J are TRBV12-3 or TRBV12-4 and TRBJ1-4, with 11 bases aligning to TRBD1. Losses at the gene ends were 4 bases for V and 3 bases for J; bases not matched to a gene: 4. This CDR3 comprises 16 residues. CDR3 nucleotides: TGTGCCAGCAGTTCTCGGGACAGGGGGGCTAATGAAAAACTGTTTTTT. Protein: CASSSRDRGANEKLFF.

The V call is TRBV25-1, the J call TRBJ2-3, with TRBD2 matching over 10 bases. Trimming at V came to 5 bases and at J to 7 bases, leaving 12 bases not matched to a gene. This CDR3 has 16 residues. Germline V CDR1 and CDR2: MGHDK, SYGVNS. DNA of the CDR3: TGTGCCAGCAGTACTCTAAGCGGGAGGGTAGGAAATACGCAGTATTTT. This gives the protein CASSTLSGRVGNTQYF.

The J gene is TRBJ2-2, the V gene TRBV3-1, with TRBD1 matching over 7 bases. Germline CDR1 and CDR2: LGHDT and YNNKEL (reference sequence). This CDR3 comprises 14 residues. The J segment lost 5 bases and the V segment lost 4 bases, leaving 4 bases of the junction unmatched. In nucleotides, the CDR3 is TGTGCCAGCAGCCCCCGGGACAGAACCGGGGAGCTGTTTTTT. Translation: CASSPRDRTGELFF. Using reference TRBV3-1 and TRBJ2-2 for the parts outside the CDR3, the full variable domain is DTAVSQTPKYLVTQMGNDKSIKCEQNLGHDTMYWYKQDSKKFLKIMFSYNNKELIINETVPNRFSPKSPDKAHLNLHINSLELGDSAVYFCASSPRDRTGELFFGEGSRLTVL.

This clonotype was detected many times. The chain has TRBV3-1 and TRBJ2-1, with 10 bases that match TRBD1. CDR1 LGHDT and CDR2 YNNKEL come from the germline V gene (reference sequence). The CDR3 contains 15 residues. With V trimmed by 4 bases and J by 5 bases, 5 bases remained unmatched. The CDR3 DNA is TGTGCCAGCAGCCCGGGACAGGGGTCAAACAATGAGCAGTTCTTC. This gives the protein CASSPGQGSNNEQFF.

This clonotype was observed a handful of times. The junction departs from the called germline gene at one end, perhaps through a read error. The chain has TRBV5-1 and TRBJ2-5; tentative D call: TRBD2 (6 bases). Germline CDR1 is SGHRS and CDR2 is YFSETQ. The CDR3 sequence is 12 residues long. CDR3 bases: TGCGCCAGCAGCTTGGCACGGGAGACCCACTACTTC. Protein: CASSLARETHYF.

Written as DNA, the CDR3 is TGTGCCAGCAGCCTAGACAGAAGCTATGGCTACACCTTC. It codes for CASSLDRSYGYTF. V usage is TRBV6-5 and J usage is TRBJ1-2; D may be TRBD1 (5 bases). CDR1 and CDR2 (germline): MNHEY, SVGAGI. V was pared by 6 bases and J by 4 bases, with 12 bases between. The CDR3 is 13 amino acids.

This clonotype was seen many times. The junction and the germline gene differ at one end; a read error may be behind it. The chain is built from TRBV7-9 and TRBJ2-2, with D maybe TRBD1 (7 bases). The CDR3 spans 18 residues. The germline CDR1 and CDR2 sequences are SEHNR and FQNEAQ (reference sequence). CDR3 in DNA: TGTGCCGGCAGCTTAAAATACAGGGGACTTATTCACACCGGGGAGCTGTTTTTT. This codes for CAGSLKYRGLIHTGELFF.

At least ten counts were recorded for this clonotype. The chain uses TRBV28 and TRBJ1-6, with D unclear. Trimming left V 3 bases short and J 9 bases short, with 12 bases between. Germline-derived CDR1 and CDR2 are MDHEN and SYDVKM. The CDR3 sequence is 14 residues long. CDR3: CASSFQGPGSPLHF. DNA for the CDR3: TGTGCCAGCAGTTTCCAAGGCCCGGGTTCACCCCTCCACTTT.

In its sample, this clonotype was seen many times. The CDR3 DNA reads TGCAGTGCTAGAGATTTTGGCCCCGACAGGAGAAACTATGGCTACACCTTC. It specifies CSARDFGPDRRNYGYTF. The chain recombines TRBV20-1 with TRBJ1-2, with TRBD1 as a possible D gene (6 bases). This CDR3 contains 17 residues. Germline V CDR1 and CDR2: DFQATT, SNEGSKA (reference sequence). Trimming took off 0 bases at V and 2 bases at J, with 19 bases between the two ends.

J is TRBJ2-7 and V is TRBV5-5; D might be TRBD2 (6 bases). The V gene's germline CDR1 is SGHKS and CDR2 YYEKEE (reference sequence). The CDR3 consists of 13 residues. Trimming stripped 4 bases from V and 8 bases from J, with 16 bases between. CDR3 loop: CASSNRDSLKQYF. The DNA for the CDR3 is TGTGCCAGCAGCAACCGGGACTCGCTCAAGCAGTACTTC.

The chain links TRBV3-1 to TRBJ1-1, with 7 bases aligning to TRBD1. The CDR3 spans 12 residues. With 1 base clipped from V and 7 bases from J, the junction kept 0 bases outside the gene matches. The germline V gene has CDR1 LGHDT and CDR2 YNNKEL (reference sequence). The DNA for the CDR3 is TGTGCCAGCAGCCAAGGGGACAGTGAAGCTTTCTTT. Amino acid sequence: CASSQGDSEAFF.

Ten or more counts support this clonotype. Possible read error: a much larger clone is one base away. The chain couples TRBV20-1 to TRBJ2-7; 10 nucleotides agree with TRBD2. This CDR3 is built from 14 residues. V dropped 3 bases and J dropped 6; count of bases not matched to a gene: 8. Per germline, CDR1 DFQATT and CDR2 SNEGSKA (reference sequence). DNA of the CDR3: TGCAGTGCTAGTGCTAGCGGGAGTGGGTCCGAGCAGTACTTC. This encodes CSASASGSGSEQYF.

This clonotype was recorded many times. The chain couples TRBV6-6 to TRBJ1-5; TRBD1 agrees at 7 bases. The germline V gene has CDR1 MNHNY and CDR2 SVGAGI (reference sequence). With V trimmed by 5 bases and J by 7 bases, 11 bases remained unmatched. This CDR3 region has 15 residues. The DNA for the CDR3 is TGTGCCAGCAGTCACCGACAGGGTAGGTGGCAGCCCCAGCATTTT. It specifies CASSHRQGRWQPQHF.

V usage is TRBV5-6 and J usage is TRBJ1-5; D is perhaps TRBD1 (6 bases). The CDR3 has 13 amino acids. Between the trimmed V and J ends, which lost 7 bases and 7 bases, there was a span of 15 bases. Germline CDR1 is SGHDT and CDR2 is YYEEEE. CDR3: CASARTEPQPQHF. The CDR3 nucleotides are TGTGCCAGCGCTCGGACAGAACCACAGCCCCAGCATTTT.

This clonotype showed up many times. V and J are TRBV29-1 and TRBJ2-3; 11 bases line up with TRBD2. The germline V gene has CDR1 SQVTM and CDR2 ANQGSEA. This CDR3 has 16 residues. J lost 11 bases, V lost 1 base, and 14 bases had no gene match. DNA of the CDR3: TGCAGCGTTGAAGTAGCGGGGGGGCCCTCGTACAATGAGCAGTATTTT. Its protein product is CSVEVAGGPSYNEQYF.

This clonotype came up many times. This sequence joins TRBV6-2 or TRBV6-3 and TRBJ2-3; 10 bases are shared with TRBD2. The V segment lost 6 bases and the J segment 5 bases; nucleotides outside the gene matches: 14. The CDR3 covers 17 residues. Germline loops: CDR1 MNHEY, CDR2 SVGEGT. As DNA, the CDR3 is TGTGCCAGCAGGTCTGCTAAAGCGGGGGGGCGCCTAGATACGCAGTATTTT. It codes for CASRSAKAGGRLDTQYF.

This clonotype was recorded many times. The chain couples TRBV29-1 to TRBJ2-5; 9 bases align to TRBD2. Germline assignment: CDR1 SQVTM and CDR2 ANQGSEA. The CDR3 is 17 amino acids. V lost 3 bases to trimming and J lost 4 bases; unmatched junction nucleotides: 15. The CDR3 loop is CSVDGQGASGDLETQYF. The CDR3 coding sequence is TGCAGCGTTGACGGGCAGGGTGCTAGCGGGGACCTAGAGACCCAGTACTTC.

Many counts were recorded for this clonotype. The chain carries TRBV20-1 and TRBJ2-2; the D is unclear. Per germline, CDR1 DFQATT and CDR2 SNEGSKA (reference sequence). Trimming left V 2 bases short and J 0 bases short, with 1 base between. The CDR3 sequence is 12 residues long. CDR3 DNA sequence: TGCAGTGCTAGAACGAACACCGGGGAGCTGTTTTTT. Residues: CSARTNTGELFF.

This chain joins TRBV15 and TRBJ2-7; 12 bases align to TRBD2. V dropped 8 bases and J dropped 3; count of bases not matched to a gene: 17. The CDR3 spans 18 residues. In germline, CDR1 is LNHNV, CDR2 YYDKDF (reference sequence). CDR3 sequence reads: CATSSGGVASGSLYEQYF. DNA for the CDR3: TGTGCCACCTCTAGCGGGGGGGTGGCTAGCGGAAGCCTCTACGAGCAGTACTTC.

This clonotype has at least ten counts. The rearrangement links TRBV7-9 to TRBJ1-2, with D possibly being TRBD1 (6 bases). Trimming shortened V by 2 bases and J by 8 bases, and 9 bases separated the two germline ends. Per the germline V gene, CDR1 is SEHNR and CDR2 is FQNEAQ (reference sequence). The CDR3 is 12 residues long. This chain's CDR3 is CASSLNRDGYTF. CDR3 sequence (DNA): TGTGCCAGCAGCTTAAACAGGGACGGCTACACCTTC.

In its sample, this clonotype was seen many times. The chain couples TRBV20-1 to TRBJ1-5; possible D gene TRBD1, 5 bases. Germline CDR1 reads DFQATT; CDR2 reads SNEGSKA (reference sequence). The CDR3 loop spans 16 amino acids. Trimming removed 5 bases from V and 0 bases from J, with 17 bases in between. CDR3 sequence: CSARGPRENSNQPQHF. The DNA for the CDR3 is TGCAGTGCTCGAGGGCCCAGGGAAAATAGCAATCAGCCCCAGCATTTT.